This TCR beta chain was obtained from a study of blood T cell repertoires in COVID-19. Overall study context: Italy, Spain and the United States were the sources of the convalescent and acute COVID-19 samples.

Recovered status applied to Cohort 3 donors who had two consecutive negative PCRs. It also applied to those with clearance or with symptom resolution. This clone was found once. Per the study methods: Estimation of nucleated cell counts was performed using reference gene primer amplification. Measured with immunoSEQ multiplex PCR; TCRdb has only the in-frame clones, and not every one. From that table come the V and J calls and clone size; the DNA was used to work out D and trimming. The sample lists about 220,000 clones; 88% were seen once. Trimming shortened V by 2 bases and J by 3 bases, and 7 bases separated the two germline ends. CDR3 size: 13 residues. Per germline, CDR1 WSHSY and CDR2 SAAADI.

The sequenced material came from PBMCs or T cells enriched from blood (not recorded which). The chain joins TRBV10-2 to TRBJ1-1; possibly TRBD1 for D (6 bases). The origin of this receptor is a woman aged 30 to 39 who had recovered from COVID-19. For the CDR3, the DNA is TGCGCCAGCAGTGAGCAGGGGTACACTGAAGCTTTCTTT. Protein product: CASSEQGYTEAFF.